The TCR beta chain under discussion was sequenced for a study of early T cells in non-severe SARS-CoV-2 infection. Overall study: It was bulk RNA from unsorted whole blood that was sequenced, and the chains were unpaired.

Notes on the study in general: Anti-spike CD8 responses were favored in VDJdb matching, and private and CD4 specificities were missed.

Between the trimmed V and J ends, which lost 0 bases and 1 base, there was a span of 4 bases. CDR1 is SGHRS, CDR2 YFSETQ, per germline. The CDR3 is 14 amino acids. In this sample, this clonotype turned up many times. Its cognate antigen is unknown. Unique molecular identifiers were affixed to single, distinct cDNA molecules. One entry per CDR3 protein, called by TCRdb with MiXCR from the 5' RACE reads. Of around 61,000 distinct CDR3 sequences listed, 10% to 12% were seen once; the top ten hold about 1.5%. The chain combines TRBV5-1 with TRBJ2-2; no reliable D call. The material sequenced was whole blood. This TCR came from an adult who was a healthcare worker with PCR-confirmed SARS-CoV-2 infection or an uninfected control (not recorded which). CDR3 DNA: TGCGCCAGCAGCTTGGCAAAGAACACCGGGGAGCTGTTTTTT. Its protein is CASSLAKNTGELFF.